This T cell receptor beta chain originates from a study of immune characterization of retroperitoneal liposarcoma. TCRdb re-analysed the PCR reads in MiXCR, keeping a single row per CDR3 protein. The sample includes fewer than 2,500 distinct CDR3 sequences, around 48% of them seen just once. Trimming pared 5 bases from V and 10 bases from J, leaving 21 bases between. The germline gives CDR1 SGHVS, CDR2 FNYEAQ. There are 15 residues in the CDR3. The TCR was taken from a female donor with retroperitoneal liposarcoma. The chain combines TRBV7-6 with TRBJ2-1, with D perhaps TRBD2 (5 bases). Sequencing used tumor tissue. The CDR3 region is CASSHSEGPHYEQFF. The CDR3 DNA reads as TGTGCCAGCAGCCACTCCGAGGGCCCCCACTACGAGCAGTTCTTC.